Sequencing of this TCR beta chain was carried out in a study of blood T cell repertoires in COVID-19 (dated by TCRdb to about 2020). As for the study more broadly: Collaborator samples came from the United States, Italy and Spain and covered acute and convalescent phases of COVID-19. The material from the prospective study consisted of cDNA or gDNA derived from T cells, B-cell-depleted T cells, or PBMCs. Subjects who had been exposed to COVID-19, were actively infected with it, or had recovered from it provided the deeply sampled blood TCRbeta repertoires that made up the dataset. A freely available public database, intended as a resource for researchers studying the immune response to SARS-CoV-2, is where the repertoires were released. The samples were drawn from two sources: the first 160 participants of the ongoing ImmuneRACE study, and over 1,000 subjects contributed by 6 global collaborators. The sample metadata nearly always contained a de-identified subject ID, COVID-19 status, age in years and sex. Where available, HLA class I and class II types were obtained from metadata supplied by the sample provider rather than from assay-based typing.

In the case of this clone: Its antigen specificity is not known. No base quality information exists; no much larger clone differs at one position.

Inclusive of the bounding cysteine and phenylalanine, the CDR3 is 17 residues long. Only the CDR3 part of the read is kept: 51 bases, read in frame from the first base. The germline V gene sets CDR1 to ENHRY and CDR2 to SYGVKD. Clipping removes 1 base from V and 1 base from J, with 4 as the unmatched junction base count. Collaborating institutions collected whole blood in K2EDTA tubes following their own protocols. For TCRbeta analysis, collaborators shipped samples as frozen whole blood, isolated PBMCs, or DNA extracted from either of those sample types. Study-level results and caveats: The quantity of clinical and demographic metadata differed by source and by participant and was supplied without curation.

TCRbeta CDR3 regions were amplified from genomic DNA by means of the immunoSEQ Assay, a bias-controlled multiplex PCR. Per the original workflow: Within the assay, amplification of reference gene primers was used to estimate how many nucleated cells each sample contained. To quantify the absolute abundance of each unique TCRbeta CDR3 rearrangement, sequence reads were collapsed and filtered. Productive Simpson clonality was computed per sample as the square root of Simpson's diversity index over productive rearrangements. TCRdb re-hosts the immuneACCESS table, in-frame sequences only. Its copies lack some clones; in the studies checked, an unresolved V gene accounts for under half of them, and the cause for the rest is not known. That table is the source of V, J and clone size, and D and trimming were worked out from the DNA. Present in this sample are some 150,000 clones, 65% to 90% of which were seen just once. Of the sample, roughly 3% falls within the top ten clones.

Input material: peripheral blood. This clonotype was sampled from a man in his 70s with acute or convalescent COVID-19. The chain links TRBV10-3 with TRBJ2-1, and 10 junctional nucleotides match TRBD2. The DNA sequence is given as TGTGCCATCAGTGAGTTGGCTAGCGGGAGTTCCTACAATGAGCAGTTCTTC. This codes for CAISELASGSSYNEQFF.